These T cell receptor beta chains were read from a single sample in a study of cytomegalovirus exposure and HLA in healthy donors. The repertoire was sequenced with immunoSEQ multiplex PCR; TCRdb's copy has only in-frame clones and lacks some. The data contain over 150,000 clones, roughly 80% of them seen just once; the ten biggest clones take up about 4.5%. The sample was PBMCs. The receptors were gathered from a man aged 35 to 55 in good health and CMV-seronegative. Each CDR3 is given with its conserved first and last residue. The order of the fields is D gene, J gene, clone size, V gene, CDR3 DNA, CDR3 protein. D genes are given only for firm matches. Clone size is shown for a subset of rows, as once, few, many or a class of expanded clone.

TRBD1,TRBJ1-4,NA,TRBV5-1,TGCGCCAGCAGCCCGGGACAGAGTAATGAAAAACTGTTTTTT,CASSPGQSNEKLFF
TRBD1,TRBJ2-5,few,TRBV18,TGTGCCAGCTCACTAATCGGGACAGGGTTAGAGACCCAGTACTTC,CASSLIGTGLETQYF
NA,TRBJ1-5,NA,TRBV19,TGTGCCAGTAGTATCGCGGGGGGTAGCAATCAGCCCCAGCATTTT,CASSIAGGSNQPQHF
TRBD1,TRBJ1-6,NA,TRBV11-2,TGTGCCAGCAGCTTAGAGCTCGGGACAGATAATTCACCCCTCCACTTT,CASSLELGTDNSPLHF
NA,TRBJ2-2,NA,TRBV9,TGTGCCAGCAGCGTAGAGGGGTCCCAGACCGGGGAGCTGTTTTTT,CASSVEGSQTGELFF
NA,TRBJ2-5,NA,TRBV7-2,TGTGCCAGCAGCTTAGAACGAGGCGGGGAGACCCAGTACTTC,CASSLERGGETQYF
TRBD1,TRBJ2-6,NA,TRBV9,TGTGCCAGCAGCGCCCTAGCCTGGGACAGGGGGCGGCCGCGGGCCAACGTCCTGACTTTC,CASSALAWDRGRPRANVLTF
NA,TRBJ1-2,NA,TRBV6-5,TGTGCCAGCAGTTACTCGAAGCGGGGCCTTTATGGCTACACCTTC,CASSYSKRGLYGYTF
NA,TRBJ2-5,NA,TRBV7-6,TGTGCCAGCAGCTTAGTCGGCGGAGAGACCCAGTACTTC,CASSLVGGETQYF
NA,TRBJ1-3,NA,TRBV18,TGTGCCAGCTCGCCTTTGGGAGACTCTGGAAACACCATATATTTT,CASSPLGDSGNTIYF
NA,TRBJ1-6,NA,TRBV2,TGTGCCAGCTCTGGCCAGGGAATTAATTCACCCCTCCACTTT,CASSGQGINSPLHF
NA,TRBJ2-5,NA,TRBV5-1,TGCGCCAGCAGCAGCTTCGAGCGGGCCCAAGAGACCCAGTACTTC,CASSSFERAQETQYF
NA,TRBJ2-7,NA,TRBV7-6,TGTGCCAGCAGCTCTCAAGTCGGGACACCACTCACCTACGAGCAGTACTTC,CASSSQVGTPLTYEQYF
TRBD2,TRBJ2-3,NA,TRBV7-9,TGTGCCAGCAGCCCCACCCTCAAACCTAGCGGGGGCCTTAGGGATACGCAGTATTTT,CASSPTLKPSGGLRDTQYF
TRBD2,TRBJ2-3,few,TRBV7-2,TGTGCCAGCAGCTCGGGACTAGCGGGGTTCACAGATACGCAGTATTTT,CASSSGLAGFTDTQYF
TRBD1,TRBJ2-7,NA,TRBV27,TGTGCCAGCAGTGGCGCAGGGGGCGGCCACGAGCAGTACTTC,CASSGAGGGHEQYF
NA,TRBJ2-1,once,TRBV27,TGTGCCAGCAGTTTAACGGGGAGCCCTTACAATGAGCAGTTCTTC,CASSLTGSPYNEQFF
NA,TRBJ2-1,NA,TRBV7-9,TGTGCCAGCAGCTTAGAGGGGGTGTACAATGAGCAGTTCTTC,CASSLEGVYNEQFF
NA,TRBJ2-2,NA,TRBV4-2,TGTGCCAGCAGCCAAGGGGGGCTAGACCCCGGGGAGCTGTTTTTT,CASSQGGLDPGELFF
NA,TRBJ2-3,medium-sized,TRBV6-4,TGTGCCAGCAGTGACTCCCCCGGTTCAGATACGCAGTATTTT,CASSDSPGSDTQYF
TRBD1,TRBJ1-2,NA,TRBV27,TGTGCCAGCAGTCCAAAGACAGGGGACGGCTACACCTTC,CASSPKTGDGYTF
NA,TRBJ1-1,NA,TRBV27,TGTGCCAGCCATTCATACAATACAGGGAGCACTGAAGCTTTCTTT,CASHSYNTGSTEAFF
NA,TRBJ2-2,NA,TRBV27,TGTGCCAGCAGTTTCCTGACACCCGGGGAGCTGTTTTTT,CASSFLTPGELFF
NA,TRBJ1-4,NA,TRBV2,TGTGCCAGGCGGGGGGTTACTAATGAAAAACTGTTTTTT,CARRGVTNEKLFF
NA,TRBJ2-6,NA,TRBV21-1,TGTGCCAGCAGCAAAGAGGTTCCGCTGGGAGGGTCTGGGGCCAACGTCCTGACTTTC,CASSKEVPLGGSGANVLTF
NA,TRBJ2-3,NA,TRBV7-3,TGTGCCAGCAGCTGGGGGGGCGGGGGAACAGATACGCAGTATTTT,CASSWGGGGTDTQYF
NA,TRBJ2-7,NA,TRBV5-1,TGCGCCAGCAGCTCAACCGGGACAAGGAGCTCCTACGAGCAGTACTTC,CASSSTGTRSSYEQYF
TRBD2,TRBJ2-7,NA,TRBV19,TGTGCCAGTAGTATATCGCGGGGGAGCTCCTACGAGCAGTACTTC,CASSISRGSSYEQYF
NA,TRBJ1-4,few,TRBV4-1,TGCGCCAGCAGCCAGAGGGTCTATGTCGAAAAACTGTTTTTT,CASSQRVYVEKLFF
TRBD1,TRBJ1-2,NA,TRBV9,TGTGCCAGCAGCCCCCTGCGGGACAGCAACTATGGCTACACCTTC,CASSPLRDSNYGYTF
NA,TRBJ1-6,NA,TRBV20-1,TGCAGTGCTAGACGCGACGCGGCCCTCCACTTT,CSARRDAALHF